Following are 28 T cell receptor beta chains from one sample sequenced in a study of blood T cell repertoires in COVID-19. Repertoires were generated with immunoSEQ multiplex PCR, while TCRdb's copy carries only in-frame clones and drops some. The repertoire holds approximately 220,000 clones, with around nine tenths as singletons. Sequenced input: PBMCs or T cells enriched from blood (not recorded which). The receptors here all came from a woman aged 25 to 45 with acute COVID-19.

The V and J genes are TRBV10-3 and TRBJ1-1; D remains ambiguous. The CDR3 totals 15 residues. Trimming removed 1 base from V and 3 bases from J, with 12 bases in between. Germline CDR1 ENHRY, CDR2 SYGVKD. This CDR3 reads CAISELGGGYTEAFF. As DNA, the CDR3 is TGTGCCATCAGTGAGTTGGGAGGTGGATACACTGAAGCTTTCTTT.

Ten or more counts support this clone. The chain uses TRBV4-3 and TRBJ1-2, with a possible D match to TRBD1 (5 bases). V lost 4 bases and J 9 bases, leaving 21 bases between the germline ends. This CDR3 region has 15 residues. CDR1 LGHNA and CDR2 YSLEER come from the germline V gene. CDR3 sequence (DNA): TGCGCCAGCAGCCCTGTTTTCGGGGACGGAGGGCGCTACACCTTC. Translating it yields CASSPVFGDGGRYTF.

V is TRBV6-2 or TRBV6-3 and J is TRBJ2-7, with 9 positions matching TRBD1. This CDR3 is 14 amino acids long. V lost 4 bases, J lost 1 base, and 2 bases stayed unmatched. Germline loops: CDR1 MNHEY, CDR2 SVGEGT. Here the CDR3 DNA reads TGTGCCAGCAGTTCCGGGACAGGGTCCTACGAGCAGTACTTC. Residues: CASSSGTGSYEQYF.

The rearrangement links TRBV19 to TRBJ1-5; D ambiguous. The germline V gene encodes CDR1 LNHDA and CDR2 SQIVND (reference sequence). V lost 3 bases, J lost 0 bases, and 18 bases lay in between. There are 18 residues in the CDR3. CDR3 sequence: CASSIPYERFYSNQPQHF. The CDR3 DNA follows: TGTGCCAGTAGTATTCCCTATGAGAGGTTTTATAGCAATCAGCCCCAGCATTTT.

CDR3 bases: TGCGCCAGCAGCCAAGGGCCCGGGATGATCGGCGGGCAGTACTTC. Encoded protein: CASSQGPGMIGGQYF. The chain employs TRBV4-1 and TRBJ2-7; D is possibly TRBD2 (5 bases). This CDR3 has 15 amino acids. Trimming cost V 1 base and J 9 bases, with 19 bases left between them. Germline-derived CDR1 and CDR2 are MGHRA and YSYEKL.

CDR3 in amino acids: CASRSSSGNTIYF. In DNA, the CDR3 is TGTGCCAGCAGGTCCAGCTCTGGAAACACCATATATTTT. This chain links TRBV19 with TRBJ1-3; D not resolved. V lost 9 bases, J lost 0 bases, and 9 bases lay in between. Looked up from germline, CDR1 is LNHDA and CDR2 is SQIVND (reference sequence). The CDR3 totals 13 residues.

The chain uses TRBV3-1 (or the pseudogene TRBV3-2) and TRBJ2-6; D is unresolved. Trimming took off 1 base at V and 0 bases at J, with 10 bases between the two ends. Germline values: CDR1 LGHDT, CDR2 YNNKEL (reference sequence). This CDR3 is 17 amino acids long. CDR3 residues: CASSQGWALSGANVLTF. The CDR3 DNA sequence: TGTGCCAGCAGCCAAGGGTGGGCTCTCTCTGGGGCCAACGTCCTGACTTTC.

This chain connects TRBV7-2 to TRBJ1-5; D perhaps matches TRBD1 (6 bases). This CDR3 comprises 12 residues. Germline lookup yields CDR1 SGHTA and CDR2 FQGNSA. The V gene lost 5 bases and the J gene lost 15 bases, with 17 bases spanning the gap. CDR3: CASSPFAGALHF. For the CDR3, the DNA is TGTGCCAGCAGCCCCTTCGCGGGGGCGTTGCATTTT.

The genes are TRBV19 and TRBJ1-2, with D tentatively TRBD1 (6 bases). Trimming took 6 bases from V and 6 from J, leaving 17 bases between them. Germline V gene data show CDR1 as LNHDA and CDR2 as SQIVND (reference sequence). CDR3 length: 14 amino acids. CDR3 protein: CASSSPGGLNGYTF. The CDR3 DNA is TGTGCCAGTAGCTCACCGGGGGGGCTCAATGGCTACACCTTC.

This clone was detected only once. The V gene is TRBV19, the J gene TRBJ2-5; 9 bases match TRBD1. The germline V gene encodes CDR1 LNHDA and CDR2 SQIVND (reference sequence). The CDR3 length is 14 residues. The V gene end was trimmed by 5 bases and the J gene end by 3 bases; junction bases not matched to a gene: 4. CDR3 bases: TGTGCCAGTAGTTACCGACAGGGGGAAGAGACCCAGTACTTC. It is translated as CASSYRQGEETQYF. Combining the CDR3 with reference TRBV19 and TRBJ2-5 gives the whole variable domain DGGITQSPKYLFRKEGQNVTLSCEQNLNHDAMYWYRQDPGQGLRLIYYSQIVNDFQKGDIAEGYSVSREKKESFPLTVTSAQKNPTAFYLCASSYRQGEETQYFGPGTRLLVL.

This chain uses TRBV5-4 with TRBJ2-7, with 9 bases that match TRBD2. The trim removed 0 bases at V and 1 base at J, leaving 5 bases unmatched. This CDR3 has 16 amino acids. Germline loops: CDR1 SGHNT, CDR2 YYREEE (reference sequence). In nucleotides, the CDR3 is TGTGCCAGCAGCTTGGAGCTAGCGGGGTTATCCTACGAGCAGTACTTC. Amino acid sequence: CASSLELAGLSYEQYF.

This clone has only one observation. The chain combines TRBV18 with TRBJ1-1, with D possibly TRBD1 on 5 matching bases. The CDR3 is 13 residues long. The germline V gene has CDR1 KGHSH and CDR2 LQKENI. Trimming pared 0 bases from V and 7 bases from J, leaving 9 bases between. This CDR3 is CASSPPSRDEAFF. The DNA of the CDR3 is TGTGCCAGCTCACCACCATCCAGGGATGAAGCTTTCTTT.

The chain has TRBV30 and TRBJ2-1; 8 nucleotides match TRBD1. From germline, CDR1 is GTSNPN and CDR2 SVGIG (reference sequence). This CDR3 region has 18 residues. The J segment lost 0 bases and the V segment lost 2 bases, leaving 12 bases of the junction unmatched. The CDR3 reads CAWSRGDQGAGSYNEQFF. Here the CDR3 DNA reads TGTGCCTGGAGTCGCGGCGACCAGGGGGCCGGCTCCTACAATGAGCAGTTCTTC. Using reference TRBV30 and TRBJ2-1 for the parts outside the CDR3, the full variable domain is SQTIHQWPATLVQPVGSPLSLECTVEGTSNPNLYWYRQAAGRGLQLLFYSVGIGQISSEVPQNLSASRPQDRQFILSSKKLLLSDSGFYLCAWSRGDQGAGSYNEQFFGPGTRLTVL.

This clone was observed a single time. The chain is built from TRBV6-6 and TRBJ1-1; no clear D gene. CDR1 and CDR2 from the germline V gene are MNHNY and SVGAGI (reference sequence). The V and J ends lost 6 bases and 1 base respectively, with 6 bases between them. There are 12 residues in the CDR3. The CDR3 coding sequence is TGTGCCAGCAGCTCCAGGAACACTGAAGCTTTCTTT. The encoded protein is CASSSRNTEAFF.

This clone was seen just once. This chain joins TRBV6-2 or TRBV6-3 and TRBJ1-1, with 7 bases that match TRBD1. CDR1 and CDR2 from the germline V gene are MNHEY and SVGEGT. CDR3 size: 17 residues. Trimming at V came to 2 bases and at J to 0 bases, leaving 9 bases not matched to a gene. CDR3 DNA sequence: TGTGCCAGCAGTTACCGGGACAGCACCCTGTTGAACACTGAAGCTTTCTTT. Translation gives CASSYRDSTLLNTEAFF.

The genes are TRBV5-1 and TRBJ1-3; D is perhaps TRBD1 (5 bases). Germline V gene data show CDR1 as SGHRS and CDR2 as YFSETQ. V shed 6 bases and J shed 4 bases, with 14 bases lying between them. CDR3 length equals 14 residues. Here the CDR3 DNA reads TGCGCCAGCACCCAGGGAGGGGTCGGAAACACCATATATTTT. The encoded protein is CASTQGGVGNTIYF.

This clone has a handful of counts. The chain couples TRBV15 to TRBJ2-6; TRBD1 is a possible D gene (5 bases). Germline V gives CDR1 LNHNV, CDR2 YYDKDF (reference sequence). The CDR3 loop spans 18 amino acids. V dropped 0 bases and J dropped 2 bases, with 14 bases sitting between them. CDR3 loop: CATSRDRTGGTGANVLTF. The CDR3, as DNA: TGTGCCACCAGCAGAGATCGAACAGGTGGTACTGGGGCCAACGTCCTGACTTTC.

The gene calls are TRBV2 and TRBJ2-3, with D perhaps matching TRBD2 (6 bases). This CDR3 contains 15 residues. The V and J ends lost 7 bases and 3 bases respectively, with 17 bases between them. Per germline, CDR1 SNHLY and CDR2 FYNNEI. This CDR3 is CASTRGTSGTDTQYF. The CDR3 DNA reads as TGTGCCAGCACCCGAGGGACTTCGGGGACAGATACGCAGTATTTT. Full variable domain (remainder filled in from reference TRBV2 and TRBJ2-3): EPEVTQTPSHQVTQMGQEVILRCVPISNHLYFYWYRQILGQKVEFLVSFYNNEISEKSEIFDDQFSVERPDGSNFTLKIRSTKLEDSAMYFCASTRGTSGTDTQYFGPGTRLTVL.

V usage is TRBV5-4 and J usage is TRBJ1-1; D unresolved. CDR1 and CDR2 from the germline V gene are SGHNT and YYREEE (reference sequence). Trimming stripped 4 bases from V and 0 bases from J, with 7 bases between. The CDR3 is made up of 13 amino acids. CDR3 protein: CASSSGLNTEAFF. CDR3 DNA sequence: TGTGCCAGCAGCAGCGGGTTGAACACTGAAGCTTTCTTT.

The chain uses TRBV5-4 and TRBJ2-7; 9 bases map to TRBD1. J was trimmed by 1 base and V by 0 bases; bases with no gene match: 8. Looked up from germline, CDR1 is SGHNT and CDR2 is YYREEE (reference sequence). The CDR3 sequence is 17 residues long. This CDR3 reads CASSLGSGQGLSYEQYF. CDR3 DNA sequence: TGTGCCAGCAGCTTGGGTTCGGGACAGGGACTATCCTACGAGCAGTACTTC.

J is TRBJ2-7 and V is TRBV5-1, with D possibly being TRBD2 (5 bases). Trimming cost V 5 bases and J 6 bases, with 15 bases left between them. The CDR3 has 13 residues. Germline V gene lookup returns CDR1 SGHRS and CDR2 YFSETQ. CDR3 nucleotide sequence: TGCGCCAGCAGGGACGGGGAGCGGTCCGAGCAGTACTTC. It specifies CASRDGERSEQYF.

V usage is TRBV27 and J usage is TRBJ1-2; D is uncertain. The germline V gene encodes CDR1 MNHEY and CDR2 SMNVEV (reference sequence). The CDR3 spans 13 residues. V was trimmed by 2 bases and J by 8 bases, leaving 12 bases between them. Here the CDR3 DNA reads TGTGCCAGCAGTTTAGGTGGAGGGAACGGCTACACCTTC. It encodes CASSLGGGNGYTF.

The V gene is TRBV7-9, the J gene TRBJ2-7; 11 bases are shared with TRBD1. The CDR3 length is 19 residues. With 3 bases clipped from V and 3 bases from J, the junction kept 16 bases outside the gene matches. CDR1 SEHNR and CDR2 FQNEAQ come from the germline V gene (reference sequence). CDR3 bases: TGTGCCAGCAGCTTTTTAACCGGGACAGGGGGGAGTGCGATCTACGAGCAGTACTTC. Its translation is CASSFLTGTGGSAIYEQYF.

The chain links TRBV5-3 to TRBJ1-6; 10 nucleotides line up with TRBD1. TRBV5-3 is assigned to the ORF class and has an uncertain function. V trimming: 4 bases; J trimming: 9 bases; junction bases outside the gene matches: 4. This CDR3 region has 14 residues. The CDR3 is CARSLGQGPSPLHF. The CDR3 coding sequence is TGTGCCAGAAGCCTGGGACAGGGGCCTTCACCCCTCCACTTT.

The rearrangement links TRBV5-1 to TRBJ2-3; 14 bases agree with TRBD2. Trimming took 4 bases from V and 3 from J; bases not matched to a gene: 10. The germline CDR1 and CDR2 sequences are SGHRS and YFSETQ. The CDR3 contains 18 residues. The CDR3 sequence: CASSPAGTSGGRTDTQYF. The CDR3, as DNA: TGCGCCAGCAGCCCCGCTGGGACTAGCGGGGGTAGGACAGATACGCAGTATTTT.

CDR3 in amino acids: CASSAEGGGATDTQYF. The CDR3, as DNA: TGTGCCAGCAGCGCCGAAGGCGGGGGGGCCACAGATACGCAGTATTTT. The chain combines TRBV9 with TRBJ2-3; 9 positions agree with TRBD2. The length of the CDR3 is 16 residues. Trimming at V came to 3 bases and at J to 2 bases, leaving 7 bases not matched to a gene. The V gene's germline CDR1 is SGDLS and CDR2 YYNGEE.

The chain joins TRBV4-1 to TRBJ2-7; D might be TRBD2 (6 bases). Germline V lookup: CDR1 MGHRA, CDR2 YSYEKL. This CDR3 is built from 17 residues. The V and J ends lost 0 bases and 5 bases respectively, with 20 bases between them. The CDR3 bases are TGCGCCAGCAGCCAAGATCGCAGGAGGGCGTTTATGGACGAGCAGTACTTC. Translated: CASSQDRRRAFMDEQYF.

This chain joins TRBV14 and TRBJ2-1, with D perhaps matching TRBD2 (6 bases). The CDR3 extends over 17 amino acids. The V end lost 1 base, the J end lost 1 base, and 14 bases lay between the germline ends. Germline V gene sequence: CDR1 SGHDN, CDR2 FVKESK. The CDR3 DNA is TGTGCCAGCAGCCAAGGATCGGGACTTATATCCTACAATGAGCAGTTCTTC. Protein product: CASSQGSGLISYNEQFF.